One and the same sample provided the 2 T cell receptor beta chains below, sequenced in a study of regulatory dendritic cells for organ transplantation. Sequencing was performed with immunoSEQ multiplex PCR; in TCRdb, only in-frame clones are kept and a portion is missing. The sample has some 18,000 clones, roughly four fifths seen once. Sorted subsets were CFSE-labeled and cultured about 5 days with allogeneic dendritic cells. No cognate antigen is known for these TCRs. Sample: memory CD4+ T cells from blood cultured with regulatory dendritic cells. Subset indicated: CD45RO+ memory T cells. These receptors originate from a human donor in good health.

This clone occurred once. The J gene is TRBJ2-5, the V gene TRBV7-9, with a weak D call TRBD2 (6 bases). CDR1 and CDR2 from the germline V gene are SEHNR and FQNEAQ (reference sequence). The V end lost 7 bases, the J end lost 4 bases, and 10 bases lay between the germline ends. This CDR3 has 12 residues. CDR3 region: CASIAGGETQYF. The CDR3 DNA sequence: TGTGCCAGCATCGCCGGGGGAGAGACCCAGTACTTC.

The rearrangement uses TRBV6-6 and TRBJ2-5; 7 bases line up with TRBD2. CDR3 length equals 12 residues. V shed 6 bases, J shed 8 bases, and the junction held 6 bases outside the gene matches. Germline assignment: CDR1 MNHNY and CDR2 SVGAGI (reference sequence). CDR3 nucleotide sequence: TGTGCCAGCAGCTCTACGGGGGGTACCCAGTACTTC. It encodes CASSSTGGTQYF.